The 32 T cell receptor beta chains listed next were all sequenced from one sample in a study of blood T cell repertoires in COVID-19. Repertoires were generated with immunoSEQ multiplex PCR, while TCRdb's copy carries only in-frame clones and drops some. In the table there are around 450,000 clones, 87% of which are singletons. Sequenced: PBMCs or T cells enriched from blood (not recorded which). The receptors here all came from a woman between 18 and 30 years old who had recovered from COVID-19.

In this sample, this clone turned up once. Other DNA sequences in the same sample also yield this CDR3. This chain joins TRBV29-1 and TRBJ2-5, with D possibly TRBD1 on 5 matching bases. This CDR3 contains 11 residues. The germline CDR1 and CDR2 sequences are SQVTM and ANQGSEA. Trimming took off 3 bases at V and 5 bases at J, with 7 bases between the two ends. For the CDR3, the DNA is TGCAGCGTTGACAGGGTCGAGACCCAGTACTTC. Its translation: CSVDRVETQYF.

The count of this clone is one. The rearrangement uses TRBV28 and TRBJ2-1; tentative D call: TRBD1 (6 bases). The CDR3 sequence is 16 residues long. Germline loops: CDR1 MDHEN, CDR2 SYDVKM. V lost 6 bases to trimming and J lost 0 bases, with 15 bases between them. As DNA, the CDR3 is TGTGCCAGCAGCCGGTTCCAGGGGAGCTCCTACAATGAGCAGTTCTTC. Its translation is CASSRFQGSSYNEQFF.

The CDR3 DNA is TGTGCCAGTAGTAGGCTTCCTAGCACAGATACGCAGTATTTT. It encodes CASSRLPSTDTQYF. The J gene is TRBJ2-3, the V gene TRBV19; D gene ambiguous. This CDR3 is built from 14 residues. Germline values: CDR1 LNHDA, CDR2 SQIVND (reference sequence). Trimming removed 4 bases at V and 0 bases at J, with 8 bases between.

There are a few counts of this clone. The chain combines TRBV4-1 with TRBJ1-4; no clear D. The CDR3 is 15 amino acids. V was shortened by 0 bases and J by 5 bases, with 10 bases between the two germline ends. CDR1 is MGHRA and CDR2 is YSYEKL in the germline V gene. The CDR3 sequence: CASSQEETVNEKLFF. The CDR3 DNA is TGCGCCAGCAGCCAAGAAGAAACAGTCAATGAAAAACTGTTTTTT.

The chain combines TRBV5-1 with TRBJ1-3, with D uncertain. The CDR3 is 16 residues long. CDR1 and CDR2 from the germline V gene are SGHRS and YFSETQ. V dropped 1 base and J dropped 0 bases, with 11 bases sitting between them. The CDR3 loop is CASSLNSFSSGNTIYF. The CDR3 DNA follows: TGCGCCAGCAGCTTGAACAGCTTCTCCTCTGGAAACACCATATATTTT.

J is TRBJ1-5 and V is TRBV4-2; D possibly corresponds to TRBD1 (6 bases). This CDR3 comprises 15 residues. Germline V CDR1 and CDR2: LGHNA, YNFKEQ. The V end was cut by 0 bases, the J end by 7 bases, with 13 bases between. The CDR3 is CASSQDLQGGQPQHF. CDR3 in DNA: TGTGCCAGCAGCCAAGATTTACAGGGCGGGCAGCCCCAGCATTTT.

The chain couples TRBV28 to TRBJ1-2; no definite D call. Germline V lookup: CDR1 MDHEN, CDR2 SYDVKM. Deletions cut 6 bases from V and 6 bases from J, with 20 bases between. The CDR3 length is 15 residues. The CDR3 here is CASSPPGRETDGYTF. DNA of the CDR3: TGTGCCAGCAGCCCACCCGGGAGGGAGACGGATGGCTACACCTTC.

The chain is built from TRBV5-1 and TRBJ2-1, with 14 bases that match TRBD2. The germline V gene encodes CDR1 SGHRS and CDR2 YFSETQ. The CDR3 sequence is 14 residues long. V shed 3 bases and J 8 bases; nucleotides not matched to a gene: 1. CDR3 protein: CASSWTSGGHEQFF. CDR3 coding DNA: TGCGCCAGCAGCTGGACTAGCGGGGGGCATGAGCAGTTCTTC.

The chain links TRBV27 to TRBJ1-4; no firm D call. V was cut by 3 bases and J by 10 bases, with 18 bases left in between. The CDR3 length is 15 residues. Germline V gives CDR1 MNHEY, CDR2 SMNVEV (reference sequence). The CDR3 spells CASSFKSIGEGKLFF. In DNA, the CDR3 is TGTGCCAGCAGTTTTAAATCCATCGGAGAAGGAAAACTGTTTTTT.

V usage is TRBV5-1 and J usage is TRBJ1-1; D might be TRBD1 (5 bases). V was cut by 4 bases and J by 5 bases, with 12 bases left in between. Germline-derived CDR1 and CDR2 are SGHRS and YFSETQ. CDR3 length: 13 amino acids. Here the CDR3 DNA reads TGCGCCAGCAGCCCGGGGGAGAATACTGAAGCTTTCTTT. It codes for CASSPGENTEAFF.

The rearrangement joins TRBV5-1 to TRBJ1-1; D might be TRBD1 (6 bases). This CDR3 has 16 residues. V lost 4 bases to trimming and J lost 0 bases, with 16 bases between them. The germline V gene has CDR1 SGHRS and CDR2 YFSETQ. CDR3 in amino acids: CASSPRGGRMNTEAFF. The CDR3 DNA reads TGCGCCAGCAGCCCGCGGGGGGGGCGGATGAACACTGAAGCTTTCTTT.

The chain combines TRBV28 with TRBJ2-1, with 12 bases identical to TRBD2. Per the germline V gene, CDR1 is MDHEN and CDR2 is SYDVKM. Germline trimming cut 5 bases from V and 7 bases from J; bases unmatched to any gene: 3. The CDR3 length is 14 residues. The chain's CDR3 is CASSVLAGGNEQFF. The CDR3 DNA is TGTGCCAGCAGTGTACTAGCGGGGGGTAATGAGCAGTTCTTC.

V usage is TRBV27 and J usage is TRBJ1-5, with D maybe TRBD1 (5 bases). The CDR3 length is 15 residues. Trimming pared 3 bases from V and 2 bases from J, leaving 11 bases between. Per germline, CDR1 MNHEY and CDR2 SMNVEV (reference sequence). CDR3 sequence: CASSFGGGGNQPQHF. The CDR3 DNA follows: TGTGCCAGCAGTTTTGGGGGGGGAGGCAATCAGCCCCAGCATTTT.

This chain joins TRBV3-1 (or the pseudogene TRBV3-2) and TRBJ2-7, with D possibly matching TRBD2 (7 bases). Per germline, CDR1 LGHDT and CDR2 YNNKEL (reference sequence). The V end lost 5 bases, the J end lost 2 bases, and 19 bases lay between the germline ends. This CDR3 has 16 amino acids. The CDR3 sequence: CASSYLGRGPAYEQYF. The CDR3 nucleotides read TGTGCCAGCAGCTACCTGGGGCGGGGGCCAGCCTACGAGCAGTACTTC.

The chain links TRBV5-1 to TRBJ1-4; TRBD1 agrees at 8 bases. V was pared by 5 bases and J by 4 bases, with 7 bases of the junction left unmatched. CDR3 length: 15 residues. Germline assignment: CDR1 SGHRS and CDR2 YFSETQ. The CDR3: CASRHQGADNEKLFF. DNA of the CDR3: TGCGCCAGCAGACACCAGGGGGCAGATAATGAAAAACTGTTTTTT.

The chain couples TRBV4-2 to TRBJ1-2; D uncertain. Trimming stripped 1 base from V and 6 bases from J, with 30 bases between. In germline, CDR1 is LGHNA, CDR2 YNFKEQ. There are 20 residues in the CDR3. In DNA, the CDR3 is TGTGCCAGCAGCCAAGTTAGGTCAGGCTTGGATTCCCCCGACCAGGATGGCTACACCTTC. Its protein is CASSQVRSGLDSPDQDGYTF.

This clone was seen a handful of times. CDR3 sequence (DNA): TGCGCCAGCAGCTGGGACAGGGGAAACACCATATATTTT. Translation gives CASSWDRGNTIYF. The V and J genes are TRBV5-1 and TRBJ1-3, with 8 bases identical to TRBD1. The J segment lost 4 bases and the V segment lost 3 bases, leaving 0 bases of the junction unmatched. CDR3 size: 13 residues. Germline V gene sequence: CDR1 SGHRS, CDR2 YFSETQ.

The rearrangement links TRBV3-1 (or the pseudogene TRBV3-2) to TRBJ1-2; no reliable D call. V was pared by 2 bases and J by 3 bases, with 7 bases between. Germline V gene lookup returns CDR1 LGHDT and CDR2 YNNKEL (reference sequence). The CDR3 is 13 amino acids. Here the CDR3 reads CASSQKLDYGYTF. The CDR3 region has the DNA TGTGCCAGCAGCCAAAAACTAGACTATGGCTACACCTTC.

The chain recombines TRBV5-1 with TRBJ2-3; 9 bases agree with TRBD1. V shed 2 bases, J shed 3 bases, and the junction held 4 bases outside the gene matches. Germline V gives CDR1 SGHRS, CDR2 YFSETQ. CDR3 length: 15 amino acids. CDR3 sequence: CASSFTGGETDTQYF. The CDR3 DNA is TGCGCCAGCAGCTTTACAGGGGGCGAAACAGATACGCAGTATTTT.

The chain links TRBV19 to TRBJ1-2; the D gene is possibly TRBD1 (5 bases). The germline V gene encodes CDR1 LNHDA and CDR2 SQIVND (reference sequence). The CDR3 extends over 13 amino acids. Trimming left V 6 bases short and J 6 bases short, with 14 bases between. The DNA for the CDR3 is TGTGCCAGTAGGAGCAGGGATTTAGATGGCTACACCTTC. Translation: CASRSRDLDGYTF.

V and J are TRBV19 and TRBJ2-4, with 15 bases lining up with TRBD2. Germline trimming cut 5 bases from V and 0 bases from J; bases unmatched to any gene: 8. The CDR3 loop spans 19 amino acids. Germline CDR1 is LNHDA and CDR2 is SQIVND (reference sequence). CDR3 residues: CASSRRTSGGAIAKNIQYF. CDR3 DNA: TGTGCCAGTAGTCGGCGGACTAGCGGGGGGGCAATAGCCAAAAACATTCAGTACTTC. Filled out from reference TRBV19 and TRBJ2-4, the complete variable domain reads DGGITQSPKYLFRKEGQNVTLSCEQNLNHDAMYWYRQDPGQGLRLIYYSQIVNDFQKGDIAEGYSVSREKKESFPLTVTSAQKNPTAFYLCASSRRTSGGAIAKNIQYFGAGTRLSVL.

This sequence joins TRBV4-1 and TRBJ2-7; 10 positions agree with TRBD1. From germline, CDR1 is MGHRA and CDR2 YSYEKL. This CDR3 has 17 amino acids. V lost 3 bases to trimming and J lost 4 bases; unmatched junction nucleotides: 12. CDR3 loop: CASSHGSPGQGMYEQYF. The CDR3 DNA follows: TGCGCCAGCAGCCACGGATCACCGGGACAGGGGATGTACGAGCAGTACTTC.

This rearrangement joins TRBV10-3 to TRBJ1-5; 9 bases match TRBD1. Germline values: CDR1 ENHRY, CDR2 SYGVKD. The CDR3 covers 15 residues. V was clipped by 2 bases and J by 7 bases; unmatched bases: 6. The CDR3 here is CAISEAGTGIQPQHF. CDR3 bases: TGTGCCATCAGTGAGGCCGGGACAGGGATCCAGCCCCAGCATTTT.

The V call is TRBV6-5, the J call TRBJ2-7, with D possibly TRBD2 on 5 matching bases. CDR3 length: 14 amino acids. Trimming stripped 4 bases from V and 0 bases from J, with 10 bases between. Germline lookup yields CDR1 MNHEY and CDR2 SVGAGI. Here the CDR3 DNA reads TGTGCCAGCAGTTCGGGGAGTAGCTCCTACGAGCAGTACTTC. Its translation: CASSSGSSSYEQYF.

There are a few counts of this clone. This chain joins TRBV2 and TRBJ2-3; 9 nucleotides line up with TRBD2. The CDR3 totals 15 residues. Germline V gene data show CDR1 as SNHLY and CDR2 as FYNNEI. Trimming took 5 bases from V and 0 from J; bases not matched to a gene: 3. The CDR3 DNA reads as TGTGCCAGCAGTCGAGGACTAGCGAGCACAGATACGCAGTATTTT. Its translation: CASSRGLASTDTQYF.

The rearrangement uses TRBV2 and TRBJ2-4; 11 positions match TRBD1. The CDR3 loop spans 16 amino acids. Germline values: CDR1 SNHLY, CDR2 FYNNEI. J lost 3 bases, V lost 9 bases, and 10 bases had no gene match. As DNA, the CDR3 is TGTGCCAGTTCCAAGGGACAGGGGGGGAACAAAAACATTCAGTACTTC. Protein product: CASSKGQGGNKNIQYF.

This sequence joins TRBV27 and TRBJ1-6, with D possibly being TRBD1 (5 bases). The CDR3 is 19 residues long. Trimming removed 1 base at V and 2 bases at J, with 18 bases between. Germline CDR1 MNHEY, CDR2 SMNVEV (reference sequence). The CDR3 DNA follows: TGTGCCAGCAGTTTATTTGGGGGGGGAGAGGCCACCTATAATTCACCCCTCCACTTT. This encodes CASSLFGGGEATYNSPLHF.

V gene TRBV28 combines with J gene TRBJ1-6, with TRBD1 as a possible D gene (5 bases). The germline gives CDR1 MDHEN, CDR2 SYDVKM. CDR3 length: 13 amino acids. The V gene lost 5 bases and the J gene lost 7 bases, with 9 bases spanning the gap. The CDR3 sequence is CASSTRQNSPLHF. CDR3 sequence (DNA): TGTGCCAGCAGTACCCGACAGAATTCACCCCTCCACTTT.

A word on this clone: The junction differs from germline at one of its ends, possibly a read error. The CDR3 DNA is TGTGCCAGCAGCTTCTCGGGACAGGAGGAGCAGCACTTC. This codes for CASSFSGQEEQHF. This chain joins TRBV11-2 and TRBJ2-7; 8 nucleotides line up with TRBD1. CDR1 SGHAT and CDR2 FQNNGV come from the germline V gene. The CDR3 contains 13 residues.

This clone showed up just a few times. The sample holds other DNA sequences that translate to the same CDR3. This chain uses TRBV12-3 or TRBV12-4 with TRBJ1-1, with a tentative D call TRBD1 (5 bases). The V end lost 6 bases, the J end lost 1 base, and 9 bases lay between the germline ends. The CDR3 spans 13 residues. The CDR3 DNA follows: TGTGCCAGCAGCTTAACAGGGAACACTGAAGCTTTCTTT. Translated: CASSLTGNTEAFF.

The genes are TRBV19 and TRBJ1-1; D uncertain. The CDR3 covers 14 residues. CDR1 LNHDA and CDR2 SQIVND come from the germline V gene (reference sequence). V was clipped by 5 bases and J by 1 base, with 11 bases between them. The CDR3 DNA follows: TGTGCCAGTAGTGTTCCGGGGAGGAACACTGAAGCTTTCTTT. Its protein is CASSVPGRNTEAFF. Complete variable domain (other parts from reference TRBV19 and TRBJ1-1): DGGITQSPKYLFRKEGQNVTLSCEQNLNHDAMYWYRQDPGQGLRLIYYSQIVNDFQKGDIAEGYSVSREKKESFPLTVTSAQKNPTAFYLCASSVPGRNTEAFFGQGTRLTVV.

The rearrangement uses TRBV7-9 and TRBJ2-3; D is perhaps TRBD1 (6 bases). V was clipped by 1 base and J by 2 bases, with 13 bases between them. The CDR3 totals 16 residues. Looked up from germline, CDR1 is SEHNR and CDR2 is FQNEAQ (reference sequence). CDR3 region: CASSLGTGSFTDTQYF. The DNA for the CDR3 is TGTGCCAGCAGCTTAGGAACAGGGTCCTTCACAGATACGCAGTATTTT.